Reported below is one TCR beta chain. Antigen: not known. The CDR3 extends over 14 amino acids. The germline V gene has CDR1 SQVTM and CDR2 ANQGSEA. The ends lost 4 bases at V and 3 bases at J; junction bases unmatched: 9. The sample belongs to a study of T cell responses to AZD1222 COVID-19 vaccine. Regarding the study as a whole: CD4 TCRs covered the whole spike, strongest at regions 160-218 and 743-854. Nearly half of unique spike-specific TCRs reportedly avoided B.1.351 and B.1.1.7 mutated regions. Every sample of the repertoires postdated the peak T cell response. Clonal diversity was possibly underestimated, and white British individuals and females predominated among donors.

The data were produced by immunoSEQ multiplex PCR, yet TCRdb's version contains in-frame clones alone and is incomplete. The top ten hold roughly 5.9% of the sample, which has over 25,000 clones, about 77% seen once. This material consisted of peripheral blood, taken on day 0 of AZD1222 vaccination. The clonotype comes from an adult in good health. The chain has TRBV29-1 and TRBJ2-7; TRBD2 matches 7 bases. CDR3 region: CSVARRTGGYEQYF. CDR3 coding DNA: TGCAGCGTTGCACGTCGGACGGGGGGCTACGAGCAGTACTTC.